This TCR beta chain was obtained from a study of vaccination and CD4 T cells after COVID-19. As to this clonotype: Its antigen is undetermined.

The sample's treatment: approximately nine-day PBMC culture with coronavirus spike peptide pools or control peptides (ViraFEST assay). In the ViraFEST assay, peptide-pool expansion preceded TCR sequencing of expanded clonotypes. Per well, approximately 2.1 million PBMCs were cultured in the presence of 9 to 10 IU/ml IL-2 and 9 to 10 ug/ml peptide pools. The length of the CDR3 is 13 residues. Germline V gene data show CDR1 as DFQATT and CDR2 as SNEGSKA (reference sequence). V trimming: 1 base; J trimming: 0 bases; junction bases outside the gene matches: 0. The study sequenced cultured CD4+ T cell DNA using the Oncomine TCR Beta short-read assay. TCRdb ran MiXCR on the PCR reads and lists one entry per CDR3 protein. Here the sample spans fewer than 15,000 distinct CDR3 sequences, about three fifths being singletons. Whole-study findings and limits: Post-vaccination, and not before, a median roughly 86% of reactive clones appeared in convalescent patients.

The chain employs TRBV20-1 and TRBJ2-7, with 7 positions matching TRBD1. The source material was CD4+ T cells from blood, cultured in vitro. This clonotype originated in a human donor who had recovered from COVID-19. CDR3 DNA sequence: TGCAGTGCTAGAGGGACAGGCTCCTACGAGCAGTACTTC. This codes for CSARGTGSYEQYF.